The table lists the clone carrying this TCR beta chain with a count of one. The sample comes from a study of blood T cell repertoires in COVID-19. Whole-study context: Acute-phase and convalescent COVID-19 samples originated in the United States, Italy and Spain.

V lost 3 bases to trimming and J lost 5 bases, with 8 bases between them. The CDR3 has 11 residues. Germline V gene lookup returns CDR1 DFQATT and CDR2 SNEGSKA (reference sequence). TCRdb keeps only in-frame clones here, not all; method: immunoSEQ multiplex PCR. Of 110,000 to 150,000 clones listed, over 75% are singletons. Sequencing input: peripheral blood. The TCR sequence derives from a human donor in a cohort sampled during active COVID-19. V usage is TRBV20-1 and J usage is TRBJ2-7, with TRBD2 as a possible D gene (5 bases). The CDR3, as DNA: TGCAGTGCTAGCGAGGAGGACGAGCAGTACTTC. It yields the protein CSASEEDEQYF.